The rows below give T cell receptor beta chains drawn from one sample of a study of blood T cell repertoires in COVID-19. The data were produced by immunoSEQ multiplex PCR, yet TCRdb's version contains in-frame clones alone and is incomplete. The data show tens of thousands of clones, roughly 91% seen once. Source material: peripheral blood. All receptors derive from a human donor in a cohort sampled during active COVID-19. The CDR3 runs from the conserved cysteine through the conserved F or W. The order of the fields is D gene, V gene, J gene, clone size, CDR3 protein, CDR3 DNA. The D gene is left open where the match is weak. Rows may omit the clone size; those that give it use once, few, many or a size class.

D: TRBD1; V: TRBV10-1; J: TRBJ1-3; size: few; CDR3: CASAVTGVSRRNTIYF; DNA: TGCGCCAGCGCCGTAACAGGGGTCTCGCGACGAAACACCATATATTTT
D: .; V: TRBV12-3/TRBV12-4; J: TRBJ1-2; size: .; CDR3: CASSLGTIGGYTF; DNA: TGTGCCAGCAGTTTAGGGACAATCGGTGGCTACACCTTC
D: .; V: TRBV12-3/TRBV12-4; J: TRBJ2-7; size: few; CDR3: CASSFNSYEQYF; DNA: TGTGCCAGCAGTTTTAACTCCTACGAGCAGTACTTC
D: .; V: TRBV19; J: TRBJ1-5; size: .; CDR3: CASSRYSSSNSNQPQHF; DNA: TGTGCCAGTAGTCGCTACAGCTCCAGTAATAGCAATCAGCCCCAGCATTTT
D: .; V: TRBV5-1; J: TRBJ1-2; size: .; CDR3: CASSLEGVGYGYTF; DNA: TGCGCCAGCAGCTTGGAAGGGGTCGGCTATGGCTACACCTTC
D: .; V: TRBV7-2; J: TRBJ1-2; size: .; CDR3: CASSQGQNYGYTF; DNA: TGTGCCAGCAGCCAAGGACAGAACTATGGCTACACCTTC
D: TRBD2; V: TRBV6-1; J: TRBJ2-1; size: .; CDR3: CASSDSLAGDNEQFF; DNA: TGTGCCAGCAGTGATAGCCTAGCGGGAGATAATGAGCAGTTCTTC
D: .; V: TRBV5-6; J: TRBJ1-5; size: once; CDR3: CASSQYSNQPQHF; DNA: TGTGCCAGCAGCCAGTATAGCAATCAGCCCCAGCATTTT
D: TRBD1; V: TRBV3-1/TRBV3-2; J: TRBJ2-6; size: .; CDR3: CASSSGTGKAEGANVLTF; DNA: TGTGCCAGCAGCTCCGGGACAGGGAAGGCGGAAGGGGCCAACGTCCTGACTTTC
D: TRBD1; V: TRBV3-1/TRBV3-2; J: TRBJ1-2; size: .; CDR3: CASSQVGRDRGPNGYTF; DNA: TGTGCCAGCAGCCAAGTGGGCCGGGACAGGGGGCCTAATGGCTACACCTTC
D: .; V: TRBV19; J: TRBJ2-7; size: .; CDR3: CASSIGTYLFEQYF; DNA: TGTGCCAGTAGTATAGGAACTTACCTTTTCGAGCAGTACTTC
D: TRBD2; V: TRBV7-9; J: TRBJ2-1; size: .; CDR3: CASSTLAGSSYNEQFF; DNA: TGTGCCAGCAGCACACTAGCGGGAAGCTCCTACAATGAGCAGTTCTTC
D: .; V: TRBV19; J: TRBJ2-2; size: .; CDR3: CASSGPGANTGELFF; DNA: TGTGCCAGTAGTGGGCCTGGGGCAAACACCGGGGAGCTGTTTTTT
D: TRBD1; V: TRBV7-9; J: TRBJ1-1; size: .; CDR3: CASSPGQGLNTEAFF; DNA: TGTGCCAGCAGCCCCGGACAGGGTTTGAACACTGAAGCTTTCTTT
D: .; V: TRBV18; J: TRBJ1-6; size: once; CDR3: CASSPRQGNSPLHF; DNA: TGTGCCAGCTCACCACGGCAGGGGAATTCACCCCTCCACTTT
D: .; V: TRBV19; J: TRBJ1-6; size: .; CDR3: CASSPTGGRSNSPLHF; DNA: TGTGCCAGTAGTCCGACTGGGGGCAGGAGTAATTCACCCCTCCACTTT
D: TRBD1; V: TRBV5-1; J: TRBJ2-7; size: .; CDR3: CASSSTGSEQYF; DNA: TGCGCCAGCAGCTCGACAGGGAGCGAGCAGTACTTC
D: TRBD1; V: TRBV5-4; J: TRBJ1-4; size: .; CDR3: CAYRQGFGEKLFF; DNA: TGTGCTTACCGACAGGGGTTTGGTGAAAAACTGTTTTTT
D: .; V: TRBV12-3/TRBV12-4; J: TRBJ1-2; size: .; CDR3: CASSYDSFYGYTF; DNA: TGTGCCAGCAGTTATGACAGTTTCTATGGCTACACCTTC
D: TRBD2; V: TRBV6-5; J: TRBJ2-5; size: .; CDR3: CASQERGKETQYF; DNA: TGTGCCAGCCAAGAGCGGGGGAAGGAGACCCAGTACTTC
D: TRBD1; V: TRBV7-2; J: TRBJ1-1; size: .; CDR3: CASSYSTGITEAFF; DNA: TGTGCCAGCAGCTACTCGACAGGGATCACTGAAGCTTTCTTT
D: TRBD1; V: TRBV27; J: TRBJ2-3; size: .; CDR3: CASWTREGQLSSTDTQYF; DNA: TGTGCCAGCTGGACCCGAGAGGGACAGTTATCTAGCACAGATACGCAGTATTTT
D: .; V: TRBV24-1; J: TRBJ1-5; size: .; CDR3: CATSGSLNQPQHF; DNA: TGTGCCACCAGTGGGAGCCTCAATCAGCCCCAGCATTTT
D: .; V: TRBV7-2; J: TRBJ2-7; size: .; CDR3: CASSSRLVAEQYF; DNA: TGTGCCAGCAGCTCCAGACTAGTTGCCGAGCAGTACTTC
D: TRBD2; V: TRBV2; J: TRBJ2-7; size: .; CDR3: CATRGEGTYEQYF; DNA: TGTGCCACCCGGGGGGAAGGGACCTACGAGCAGTACTTC
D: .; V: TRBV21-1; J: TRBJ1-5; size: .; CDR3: CASSNLGQQGRNQPQHF; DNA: TGTGCCAGCAGCAATCTGGGACAACAGGGGCGCAATCAGCCCCAGCATTTT
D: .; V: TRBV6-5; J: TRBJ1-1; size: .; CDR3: CASSYSRFANTEAFF; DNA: TGTGCCAGCAGTTACTCGAGGTTCGCGAACACTGAAGCTTTCTTT
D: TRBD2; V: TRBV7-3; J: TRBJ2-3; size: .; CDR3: CASSETSGGAVHTQYF; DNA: TGTGCCAGCAGCGAGACTAGCGGGGGGGCCGTTCATACGCAGTATTTT
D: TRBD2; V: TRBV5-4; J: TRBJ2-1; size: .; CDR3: CASSFRVGAGPTEQFF; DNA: TGTGCCAGCAGCTTTCGGGTTGGAGCGGGGCCTACTGAGCAGTTCTTC
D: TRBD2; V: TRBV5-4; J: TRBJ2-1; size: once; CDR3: CASRAGTSGRQRNEQFF; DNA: TGTGCCAGCAGGGCCGGGACTAGCGGGAGGCAAAGGAATGAGCAGTTCTTC
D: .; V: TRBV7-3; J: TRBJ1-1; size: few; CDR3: CASSLTSLLNTEAFF; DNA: TGTGCCAGCAGCTTAACGTCGTTATTGAACACTGAAGCTTTCTTT
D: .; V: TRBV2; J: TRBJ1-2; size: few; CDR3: CASSTTTGSLYGYTF; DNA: TGTGCCAGCAGTACTACCACAGGGTCGTTATATGGCTACACCTTC
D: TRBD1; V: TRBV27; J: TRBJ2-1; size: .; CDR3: CASSPTGGYYNEQFF; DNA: TGTGCCAGCAGTCCGACAGGGGGCTACTACAATGAGCAGTTCTTC
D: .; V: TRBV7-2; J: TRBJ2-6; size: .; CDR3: CASSESRANVLTF; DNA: TGTGCCAGCAGCGAGAGTAGGGCCAACGTCCTGACTTTC
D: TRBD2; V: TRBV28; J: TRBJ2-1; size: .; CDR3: CASRGGSYNEQFF; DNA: TGTGCCAGCAGGGGGGGGTCCTACAATGAGCAGTTCTTC
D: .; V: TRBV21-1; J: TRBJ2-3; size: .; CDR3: CASSKRQGTDTQYF; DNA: TGTGCCAGCAGCAAGAGACAGGGGACAGATACGCAGTATTTT
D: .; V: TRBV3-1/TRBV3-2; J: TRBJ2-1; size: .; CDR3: CASSQGTGRGPYNEQFF; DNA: TGTGCCAGCAGCCAAGGGACCGGGAGAGGACCCTACAATGAGCAGTTCTTC
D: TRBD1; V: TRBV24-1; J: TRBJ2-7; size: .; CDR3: CATSETGAYEQYF; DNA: TGTGCCACCAGTGAGACAGGGGCCTACGAGCAGTACTTC
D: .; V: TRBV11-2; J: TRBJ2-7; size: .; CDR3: CASSLGLTYEQYF; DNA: TGTGCCAGCAGCTTGGGGCTTACTTACGAGCAGTACTTC
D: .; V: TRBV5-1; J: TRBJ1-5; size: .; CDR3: CASSLDPNQPQHF; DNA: TGCGCCAGCAGCTTGGATCCGAATCAGCCCCAGCATTTT
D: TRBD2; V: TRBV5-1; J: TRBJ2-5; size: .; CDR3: CASSLGGSFGLAISQETQYF; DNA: TGCGCCAGCAGCTTGGGGGGGAGTTTTGGACTAGCGATTTCCCAAGAGACCCAGTACTTC
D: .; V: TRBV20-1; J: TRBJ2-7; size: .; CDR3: CSASRGTVPYEQYF; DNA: TGCAGTGCTAGTCGCGGGACAGTCCCCTACGAGCAGTACTTC
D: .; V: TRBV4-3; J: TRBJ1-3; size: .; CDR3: CASSQSQGSHSGNTIYF; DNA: TGCGCCAGCAGCCAATCGCAGGGGTCTCACTCTGGAAACACCATATATTTT
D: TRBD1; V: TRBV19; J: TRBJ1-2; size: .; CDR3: CASSVRRQGWYGYTF; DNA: TGTGCCAGTAGTGTCCGGAGACAGGGGTGGTATGGCTACACCTTC
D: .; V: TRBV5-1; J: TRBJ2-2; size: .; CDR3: CASSQTGTGELFF; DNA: TGCGCCAGCAGCCAAACAGGGACCGGGGAGCTGTTTTTT
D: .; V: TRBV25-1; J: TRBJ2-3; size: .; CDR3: CASSGTAPNTQYF; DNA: TGTGCCAGCAGCGGGACTGCCCCGAATACGCAGTATTTT
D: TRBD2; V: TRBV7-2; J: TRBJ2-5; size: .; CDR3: CASSFSGGGEAQYF; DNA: TGTGCCAGCAGCTTTAGCGGGGGCGGCGAGGCCCAGTACTTC
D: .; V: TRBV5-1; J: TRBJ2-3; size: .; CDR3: CASKQGSSTDTQYF; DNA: TGCGCCAGCAAGCAGGGATCTAGCACAGATACGCAGTATTTT
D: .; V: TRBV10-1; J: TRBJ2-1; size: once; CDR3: CASSESSGVSRDGYNEQFF; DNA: TGCGCCAGCAGTGAGTCTAGCGGTGTGAGTCGGGACGGATACAATGAGCAGTTCTTC
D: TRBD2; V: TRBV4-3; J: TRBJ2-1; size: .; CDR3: CASSQLAGGLNEQFF; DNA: TGCGCCAGCAGCCAGCTAGCGGGGGGCCTCAATGAGCAGTTCTTC
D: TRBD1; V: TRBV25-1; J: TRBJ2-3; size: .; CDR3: CASSPDRGIKDTQYF; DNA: TGTGCCAGCAGCCCTGACAGGGGGATTAAAGATACGCAGTATTTT
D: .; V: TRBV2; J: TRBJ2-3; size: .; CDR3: CASSEMPGTDTQYF; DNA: TGTGCCAGCAGTGAAATGCCAGGCACAGATACGCAGTATTTT
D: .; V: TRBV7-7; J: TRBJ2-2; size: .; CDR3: CASSHSTGSYTGELFF; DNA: TGTGCTAGCAGCCATTCAACAGGGTCTTACACCGGGGAGCTGTTTTTT